This entry is about one T cell receptor beta chain. Clones were read by immunoSEQ multiplex PCR, and TCRdb kept only the in-frame ones, dropping some. The sample lists about 6,100 clones, roughly 80% occurring once. The data were taken from a study of T cell clones after liver transplantation. Whole-study context: In this trial, immunosuppression withdrawal was attempted within 2 years of liver transplant. Blood was drawn pre-transplant, before withdrawal, and after full or failed withdrawal.

CD3+CD4+ and CD3+CD8+ cells were FACS-sorted from thawed unstimulated PBMCs. Germline V gene data show CDR1 as SGDLS and CDR2 as YYNGEE. CDR3 size: 12 residues. V lost 1 base, J lost 6 bases, and 4 bases lay in between. The source material was CD8+ T cells from blood, sampled before liver transplant. The chain uses TRBV9 and TRBJ2-2; D ambiguous. This clonotype originated in a human donor who received a liver transplant. As DNA, the CDR3 is TGTGCCAGCAGCGTAACACCCGGGGAGCTGTTTTTT. Translating gives CASSVTPGELFF.